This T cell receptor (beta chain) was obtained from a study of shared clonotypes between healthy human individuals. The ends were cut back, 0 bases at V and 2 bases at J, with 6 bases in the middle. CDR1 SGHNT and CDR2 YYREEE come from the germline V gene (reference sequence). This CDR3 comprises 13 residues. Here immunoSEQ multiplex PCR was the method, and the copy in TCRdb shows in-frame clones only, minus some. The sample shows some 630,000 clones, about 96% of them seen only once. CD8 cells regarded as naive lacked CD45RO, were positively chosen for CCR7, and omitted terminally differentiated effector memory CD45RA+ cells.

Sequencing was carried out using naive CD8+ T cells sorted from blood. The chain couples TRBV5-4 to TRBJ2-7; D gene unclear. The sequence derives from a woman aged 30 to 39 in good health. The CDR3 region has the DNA TGTGCCAGCAGCTTGGCCTCCACCTACGAGCAGTACTTC. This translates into CASSLASTYEQYF.